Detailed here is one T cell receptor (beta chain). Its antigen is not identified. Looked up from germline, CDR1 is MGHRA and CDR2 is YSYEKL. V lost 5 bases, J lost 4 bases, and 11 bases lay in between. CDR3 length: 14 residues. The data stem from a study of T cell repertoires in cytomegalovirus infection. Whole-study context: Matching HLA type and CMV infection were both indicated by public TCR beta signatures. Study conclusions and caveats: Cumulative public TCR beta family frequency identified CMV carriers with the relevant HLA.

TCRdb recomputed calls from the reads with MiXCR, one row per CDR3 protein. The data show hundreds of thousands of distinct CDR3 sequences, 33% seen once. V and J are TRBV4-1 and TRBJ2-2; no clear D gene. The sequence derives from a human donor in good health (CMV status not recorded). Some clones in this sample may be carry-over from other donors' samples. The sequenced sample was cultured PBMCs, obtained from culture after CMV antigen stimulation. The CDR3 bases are TGCGCCAGCAGCATCCTGCGGCCCACCGGGGAGCTGTTTTTT. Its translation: CASSILRPTGELFF.